Sequencing of this TCR beta chain was carried out in a study of blood T cell repertoires in COVID-19. After removal of 7 bases from V and 0 bases from J, the junction contained 15 bases not matched to a gene. CDR3 length equals 19 residues. Per germline, CDR1 SNHLY and CDR2 FYNNEI. Assay used: immunoSEQ multiplex PCR; TCRdb lists only in-frame clones, some missing. The sample yields about 240,000 clones, roughly 86% seen once. The clonotype comes from a woman aged 40 to 49 with acute COVID-19. The specimen sequenced was PBMCs or T cells enriched from blood (not recorded which). The genes are TRBV2 and TRBJ2-3, with TRBD2 identical over 11 bases. DNA of the CDR3: TGTGCCAGCACCCCCCTCCTAGCGGGAGGTTCTTTTAGCACAGATACGCAGTATTTT. It is translated as CASTPLLAGGSFSTDTQYF.